This T cell receptor (beta chain) emerged from a study of OX40 agonist ivuxolimab in advanced cancers. Across the study: Patients in dose escalation had liver, melanoma, kidney or head and neck cancers. Study conclusions and caveats: Some of the lowest clonal expansion was seen in partial responders at 0.1-3.0 mg/kg. Low normalized T-cell clonal expansion was additionally recorded for some nonresponders.

Remarks on this clone: Its antigen is unidentified.

V was cut by 7 bases and J by 2 bases, with 4 bases left in between. The CDR3 spans 11 residues. Per the germline V gene, CDR1 is MNHEY and CDR2 is SMNVEV (reference sequence). TCRdb keeps only in-frame clones here, not all; method: immunoSEQ multiplex PCR. The sample lists 100,000 to 150,000 clones; less than 95% were seen once. This TCR came from an adult with an advanced solid tumor such as melanoma, head and neck, liver or kidney cancer. The genes are TRBV27 and TRBJ2-3; D is undetermined. Source: CD4+ or CD8+ T cells sorted from blood, taken in a trial of the OX40 agonist ivuxolimab. The CDR3 region has the DNA TGTGCCAGCACCGACACAGATACGCAGTATTTT. Translation: CASTDTDTQYF.